A single T cell receptor (beta chain) is shown here with its context. Its antigen is not identified. Germline CDR1 SGHRS, CDR2 YFSETQ. The CDR3 loop spans 13 amino acids. Trimming cost V 4 bases and J 4 bases, with 9 bases left between them. The data were taken from a study of cytomegalovirus exposure and HLA in healthy donors. Regarding the study as a whole: Sequencing likely caused a cluster of highly shared sequence variants. Prior analysis indicated that the majority of TCR beta V segments exhibited productivity approximately 87% or approximately 30% of the time. A few CMV-associated chains proved CMV antigen-specific in vitro.

Use of 60 Vbeta and 13 Jbeta primers characterized the PCR. TCRdb keeps only in-frame clones here, not all; method: immunoSEQ multiplex PCR. The profile shows roughly 150,000 clones, roughly three quarters of them singletons. Sequencing was done on a sample of PBMCs. The gene calls are TRBV5-1 and TRBJ1-5; D might be TRBD1 (5 bases). The origin of this receptor is a man aged 25 to 45 in good health and CMV-seronegative. In DNA, the CDR3 is TGCGCCAGCAGCCCGACAGTTAATCAGCCCCAGCATTTT. It translates to CASSPTVNQPQHF.